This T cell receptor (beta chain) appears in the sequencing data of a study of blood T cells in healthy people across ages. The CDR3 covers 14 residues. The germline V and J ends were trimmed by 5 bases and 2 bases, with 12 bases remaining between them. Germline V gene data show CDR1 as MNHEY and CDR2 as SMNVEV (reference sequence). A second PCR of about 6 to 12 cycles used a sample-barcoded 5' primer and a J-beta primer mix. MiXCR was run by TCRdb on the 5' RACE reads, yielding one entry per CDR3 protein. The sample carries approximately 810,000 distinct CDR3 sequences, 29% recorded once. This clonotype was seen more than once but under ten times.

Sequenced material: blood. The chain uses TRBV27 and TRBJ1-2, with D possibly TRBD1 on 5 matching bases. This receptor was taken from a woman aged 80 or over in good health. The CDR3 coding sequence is TGTGCCAGCAGTCCCGTGGGGCTAAACTATGGCTACACCTTC. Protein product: CASSPVGLNYGYTF.